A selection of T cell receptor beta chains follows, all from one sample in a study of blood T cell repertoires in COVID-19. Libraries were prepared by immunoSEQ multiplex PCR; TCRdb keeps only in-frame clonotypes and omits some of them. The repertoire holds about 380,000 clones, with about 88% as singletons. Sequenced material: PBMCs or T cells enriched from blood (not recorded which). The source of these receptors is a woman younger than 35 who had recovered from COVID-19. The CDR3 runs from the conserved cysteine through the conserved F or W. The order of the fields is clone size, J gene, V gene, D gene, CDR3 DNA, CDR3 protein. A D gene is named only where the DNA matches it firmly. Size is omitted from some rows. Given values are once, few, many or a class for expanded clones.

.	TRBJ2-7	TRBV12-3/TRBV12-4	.	TGTGCCAGCAGTTTCAGGGTCCAGATGGAGCAGTACTTC	CASSFRVQMEQYF
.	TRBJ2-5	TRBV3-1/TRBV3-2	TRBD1	TGTGCCAGCAGCCAGGACAGGGGGCATGGGGAGACCCAGTACTTC	CASSQDRGHGETQYF
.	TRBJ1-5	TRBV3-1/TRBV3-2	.	TGTGCCAGCAGCCAAGACTTGGCTCAGCCCCAGCATTTT	CASSQDLAQPQHF
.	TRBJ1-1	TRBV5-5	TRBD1	TGTGCCAGCAGCCCTTTAGGACAGGGGAGGACTGAAGCTTTCTTT	CASSPLGQGRTEAFF
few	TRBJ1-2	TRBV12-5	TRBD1	TGTGCTAGTGGTGCTCACAGGGGGAACTATGGCTACACCTTC	CASGAHRGNYGYTF
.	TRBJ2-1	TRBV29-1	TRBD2	TGCAGCGTTGAAGATTTACGCGGGGGGATCGCCTACAATGAGCAGTTCTTC	CSVEDLRGGIAYNEQFF
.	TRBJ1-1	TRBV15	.	TGTGCGGTGGCCCAGGGCTCGAACACTGAAGCTTTCTTT	CAVAQGSNTEAFF
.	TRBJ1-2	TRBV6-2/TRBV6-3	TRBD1	TGTGCCAGCAGTCCCCATCGACAGGGGGCGGCAGGCTACACCTTC	CASSPHRQGAAGYTF
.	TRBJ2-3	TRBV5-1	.	TGCGCCAGCAGCCCAGTGGTCGGGGGCACAGATACGCAGTATTTT	CASSPVVGGTDTQYF
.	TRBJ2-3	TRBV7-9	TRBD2	TGTGCCAGCAGCCCATTGCGGGGGGGTAGCACAGATACGCAGTATTTT	CASSPLRGGSTDTQYF
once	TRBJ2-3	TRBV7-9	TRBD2	TGTGCCAGCAGCTCTAGCGGTAGCACAGATACGCAGTATTTT	CASSSSGSTDTQYF
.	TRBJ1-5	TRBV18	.	TGTGCCAGCTCACCATTCCCACAGGGTGGCGATCAGCCCCAGCATTTT	CASSPFPQGGDQPQHF
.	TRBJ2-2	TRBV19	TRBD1	TGTGCCAGTAGATGGGACAGAAACACCGGGGAGCTGTTTTTT	CASRWDRNTGELFF
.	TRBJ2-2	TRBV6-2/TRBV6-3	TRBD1	TGTGCCAGCAGTCGACAGGGTCCTGGCGGGGAGCTGTTTTTT	CASSRQGPGGELFF
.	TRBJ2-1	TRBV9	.	TGTGCCAGCAGCGTAACCCCGAGTCAGGTGCATGAGCAGTTCTTC	CASSVTPSQVHEQFF
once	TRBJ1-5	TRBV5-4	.	TGTGCCAGCAGCTTGGACGGGGGGCAGCCCCAGCATTTT	CASSLDGGQPQHF
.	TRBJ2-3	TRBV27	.	TGTGCCAGCAGTTTTCAAGACAACCACAGGGATACGCAGTATTTT	CASSFQDNHRDTQYF
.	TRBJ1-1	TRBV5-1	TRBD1	TGCGCCAGCAGCCAGGGACAGCTGAATGGGAACACTGAAGCTTTCTTT	CASSQGQLNGNTEAFF
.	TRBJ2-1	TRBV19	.	TGTGCCAGTAGTATAGTAGGGTATGGCAGGGAGGAAGACAATGAGCAGTTCTTC	CASSIVGYGREEDNEQFF
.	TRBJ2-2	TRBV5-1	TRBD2	TGCGCCAGCAGCCGGACTAGCGACACCGGGGAGCTGTTTTTT	CASSRTSDTGELFF
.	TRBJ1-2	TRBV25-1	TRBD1	TGTGCCAGCACTCCGGAGACAGGGCAACATGGCTACACCTTC	CASTPETGQHGYTF
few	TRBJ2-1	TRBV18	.	TGTGCCAGCTCACTAATGGGACACCAGTTCTTC	CASSLMGHQFF
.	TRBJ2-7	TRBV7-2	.	TGTGCCAGCAGCTTAGAGAGTACCGGGTCCTACGAGCAGTACTTC	CASSLESTGSYEQYF
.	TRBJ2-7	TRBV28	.	TGTGCCAGCAGTTTAGTGGTCTGGGACGGGGACACCTCCTACGAGCAGTACTTC	CASSLVVWDGDTSYEQYF
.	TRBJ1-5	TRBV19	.	TGTGCCAGTAGTACCCGCCGGGATAGCAATCAGCCCCAGCATTTT	CASSTRRDSNQPQHF
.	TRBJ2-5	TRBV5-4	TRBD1	TGTGCCAGCAGCCCGGACAGGGCGATAGAGACCCAGTACTTC	CASSPDRAIETQYF
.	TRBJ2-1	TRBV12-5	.	TGTGCTAGTGGTTTGAACCCCAGGGTCGGCGAGCAGTTCTTC	CASGLNPRVGEQFF
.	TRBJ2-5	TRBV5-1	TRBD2	TGCGCCAGCAGGAGTACTAGCGGGGGGGAGACCCAGTACTTC	CASRSTSGGETQYF
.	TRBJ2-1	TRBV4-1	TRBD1	TGCGCCAGCAGCCAAGATCCCCGGGACAGGAATCACAATGAGCAGTTCTTC	CASSQDPRDRNHNEQFF
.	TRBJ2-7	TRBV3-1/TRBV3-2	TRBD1	TGTGCCAGCAGCCAGATGACAGGGGGGGAATACGAGCAGTACTTC	CASSQMTGGEYEQYF
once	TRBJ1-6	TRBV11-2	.	TGTGCCAGCAGCACCGGTAATTCACCCCTCCACTTT	CASSTGNSPLHF
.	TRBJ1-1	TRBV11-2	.	TGTGCCAGCAGCCTCCCCCGGTTGAACACTGAAGCTTTCTTT	CASSLPRLNTEAFF
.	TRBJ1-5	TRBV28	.	TGTGCCAGCAGTCCCCCTGGCGGCCAGCAGCCCCAGCATTTT	CASSPPGGQQPQHF
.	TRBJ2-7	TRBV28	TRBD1	TGTGCCAGCGGGGACAGGGGCTACGAGCAGTACTTC	CASGDRGYEQYF
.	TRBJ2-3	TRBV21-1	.	TGTGCCAGCAGCACACAGACTAGCGGGCCGAGGACAGATACGCAGTATTTT	CASSTQTSGPRTDTQYF
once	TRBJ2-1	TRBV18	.	TGTGCCAGCTCTCTGCGGGGGCCCCTTATCGACTACTACAATGAGCAGTTCTTC	CASSLRGPLIDYYNEQFF
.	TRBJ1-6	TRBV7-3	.	TGTGCCAGCAGCTTAGTTCAGGGGAAGAATTCACCCCTCCACTTT	CASSLVQGKNSPLHF
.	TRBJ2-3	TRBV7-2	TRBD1	TGTGCCAGCAGCCGGGACAGGGGCACAGATACGCAGTATTTT	CASSRDRGTDTQYF
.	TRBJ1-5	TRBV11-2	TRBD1	TGTGCCAGCAGCTCCCCCGGGACAGGGTCCAATCAGCCCCAGCATTTT	CASSSPGTGSNQPQHF
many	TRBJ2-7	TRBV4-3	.	TGCGCCAGCAGCCCGGAGACTAGTCCCTTATACGAGCAGTACTTC	CASSPETSPLYEQYF
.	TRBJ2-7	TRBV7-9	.	TGTGCCAGCAGCCCCCGGGACTCTATTTCCTACGAGCAGTACTTC	CASSPRDSISYEQYF
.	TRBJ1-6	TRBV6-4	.	TGTGCCAGCAGCGCTCTCGAGGGAGAGAATTCACCCCTCCACTTT	CASSALEGENSPLHF
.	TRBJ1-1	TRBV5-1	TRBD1	TGCGCCAGCAGCTCGGGACAGGGAAGCACTGAAGCTTTCTTT	CASSSGQGSTEAFF
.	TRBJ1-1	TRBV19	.	TGTGCCAGTTGCAGGGTGGCGAACACTGAAGCTTTCTTT	CASCRVANTEAFF
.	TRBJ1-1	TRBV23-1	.	TGCGCCAGCAGTCAAATTTCAGGAGCTTTCTTT	CASSQISGAFF
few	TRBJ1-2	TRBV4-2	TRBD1	TGTGCCAGCAGCCAAGAACCGGCTCCAGGGGGTGGCTACACCTTC	CASSQEPAPGGGYTF
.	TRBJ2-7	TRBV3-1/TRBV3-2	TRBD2	TGTGCCAGCAGCCAAGTCGGGCTAGCGGGGGGATACGAGCAGTACTTC	CASSQVGLAGGYEQYF
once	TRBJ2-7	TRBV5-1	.	TGCGCCAGCAGCCCTGGAGCAGGTGCGGGGGAGCAGTACTTC	CASSPGAGAGEQYF
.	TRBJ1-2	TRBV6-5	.	TGTGCCAGCATAGCAGGGAAGGACTATGGCTACACCTTC	CASIAGKDYGYTF
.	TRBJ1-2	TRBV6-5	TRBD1	TGTGCCAGCACCCTGGACAGGGCTGGCTACACCTTC	CASTLDRAGYTF
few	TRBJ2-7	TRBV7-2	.	TGTGCCAGCAGCCCCCCGTCCCTCTACGAGCAGTACTTC	CASSPPSLYEQYF
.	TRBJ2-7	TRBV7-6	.	TGTGCCAGCAGCTCCACAGAGCCCAGGACGGGGGAGCAGTACTTC	CASSSTEPRTGEQYF
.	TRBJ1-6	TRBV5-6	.	TGTGCCAGCAGCTTCGACAGGAGCTCCTATAATTCACCCCTCCACTTT	CASSFDRSSYNSPLHF
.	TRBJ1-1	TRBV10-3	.	TGTGCCATCAGTGAGTCCGGGGGGAACACTGAAGCTTTCTTT	CAISESGGNTEAFF
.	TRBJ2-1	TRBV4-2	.	TGTGCCAGCAGCCCCCAGGGTACAGGGAGTGAGCAGTTCTTC	CASSPQGTGSEQFF
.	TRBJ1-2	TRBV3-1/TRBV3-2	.	TGTGCCAGCAGCCAATCCGACTATGGCTACACCTTC	CASSQSDYGYTF
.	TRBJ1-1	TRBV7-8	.	TGTGCCAGCAGCCCCCAGCGGGGACCTATAAACACTGAAGCTTTCTTT	CASSPQRGPINTEAFF
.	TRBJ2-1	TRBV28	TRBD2	TGTGCCAGCAGTTTAACGGGACTAGCGGGTCGGGATGAGCAGTTCTTC	CASSLTGLAGRDEQFF
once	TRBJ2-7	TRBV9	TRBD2	TGTGCCAGCAGCGTAGGACTAGCGGGGGGGCGAAGCTCCTACGAGCAGTACTTC	CASSVGLAGGRSSYEQYF